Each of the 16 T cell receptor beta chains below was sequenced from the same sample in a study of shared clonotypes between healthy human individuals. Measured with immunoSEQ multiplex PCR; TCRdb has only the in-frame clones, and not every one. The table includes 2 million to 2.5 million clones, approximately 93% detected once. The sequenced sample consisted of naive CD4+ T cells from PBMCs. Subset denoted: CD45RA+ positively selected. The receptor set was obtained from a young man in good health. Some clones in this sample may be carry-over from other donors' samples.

This CDR3 reads CASSFVSGRPQETQYF. In DNA form, the CDR3 reads TGTGCCAGCAGCTTCGTGAGTGGGAGGCCTCAAGAGACCCAGTACTTC. The chain uses TRBV11-2 and TRBJ2-5, with D perhaps matching TRBD2 (6 bases). Per germline, CDR1 SGHAT and CDR2 FQNNGV. Trimming removed 3 bases from V and 2 bases from J, with 16 bases in between. The CDR3 has 16 residues.

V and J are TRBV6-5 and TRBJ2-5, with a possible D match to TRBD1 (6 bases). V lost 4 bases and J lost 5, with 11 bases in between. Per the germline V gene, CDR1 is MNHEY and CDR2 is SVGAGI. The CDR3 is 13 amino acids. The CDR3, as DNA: TGTGCCAGCAGTTCGGACAGTTGGGAGACCCAGTACTTC. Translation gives CASSSDSWETQYF.

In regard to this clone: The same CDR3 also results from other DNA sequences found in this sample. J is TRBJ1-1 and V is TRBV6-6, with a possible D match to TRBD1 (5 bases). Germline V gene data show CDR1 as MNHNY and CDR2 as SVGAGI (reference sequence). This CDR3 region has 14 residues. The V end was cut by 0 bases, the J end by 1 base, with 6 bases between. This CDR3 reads CASSYSGGNTEAFF. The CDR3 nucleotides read TGTGCCAGCAGTTACTCGGGGGGGAACACTGAAGCTTTCTTT.

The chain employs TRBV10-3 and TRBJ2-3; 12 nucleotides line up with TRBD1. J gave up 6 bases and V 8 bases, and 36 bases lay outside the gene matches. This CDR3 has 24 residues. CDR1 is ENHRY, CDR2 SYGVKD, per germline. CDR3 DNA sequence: TGTGCCATCGCACCCCCAGGGGACAGGGGGCCTCTGGGGGCTAGCGGGAGAAAAGTGGATACGCAGTATTTT. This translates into CAIAPPGDRGPLGASGRKVDTQYF.

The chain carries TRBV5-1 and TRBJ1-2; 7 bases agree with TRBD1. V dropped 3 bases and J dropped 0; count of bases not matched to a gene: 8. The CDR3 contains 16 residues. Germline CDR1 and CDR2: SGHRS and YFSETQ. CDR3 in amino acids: CASSSDAGGANYGYTF. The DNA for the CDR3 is TGCGCCAGCAGCTCGGACGCAGGGGGTGCTAACTATGGCTACACCTTC.

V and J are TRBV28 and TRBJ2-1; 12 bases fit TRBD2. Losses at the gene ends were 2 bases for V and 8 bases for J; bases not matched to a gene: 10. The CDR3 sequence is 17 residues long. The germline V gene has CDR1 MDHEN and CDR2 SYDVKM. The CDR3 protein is CASSLAGASGRADEQFF. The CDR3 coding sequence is TGTGCCAGCAGTTTAGCTGGAGCTAGCGGGAGGGCTGATGAGCAGTTCTTC.

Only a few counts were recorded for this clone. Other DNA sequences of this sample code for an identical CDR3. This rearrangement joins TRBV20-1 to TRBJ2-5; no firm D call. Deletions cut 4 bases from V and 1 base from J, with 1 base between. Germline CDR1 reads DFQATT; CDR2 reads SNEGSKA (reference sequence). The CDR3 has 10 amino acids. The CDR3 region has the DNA TGCAGTGCTACCCAAGAGACCCAGTACTTC. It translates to CSATQETQYF.

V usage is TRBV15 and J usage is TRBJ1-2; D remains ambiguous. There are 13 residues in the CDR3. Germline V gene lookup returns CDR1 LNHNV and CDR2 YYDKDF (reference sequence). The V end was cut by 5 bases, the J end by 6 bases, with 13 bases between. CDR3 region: CATSEPISNGYTF. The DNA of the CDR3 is TGTGCCACCAGCGAACCAATTAGCAATGGCTACACCTTC.

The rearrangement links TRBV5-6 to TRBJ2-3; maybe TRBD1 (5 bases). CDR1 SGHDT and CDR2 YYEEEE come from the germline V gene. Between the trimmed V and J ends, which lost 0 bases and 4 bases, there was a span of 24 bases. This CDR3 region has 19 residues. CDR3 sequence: CASSLDTGFAPSESDTQYF. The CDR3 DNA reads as TGTGCCAGCAGCTTGGATACAGGTTTTGCCCCCAGTGAGTCAGATACGCAGTATTTT.

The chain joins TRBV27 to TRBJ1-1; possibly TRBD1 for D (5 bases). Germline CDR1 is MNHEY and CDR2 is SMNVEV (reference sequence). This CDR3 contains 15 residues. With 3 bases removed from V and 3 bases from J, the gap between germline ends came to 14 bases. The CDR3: CASSFGRLGDTEAFF. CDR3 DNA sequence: TGTGCCAGCAGTTTTGGCCGTCTGGGGGACACTGAAGCTTTCTTT.

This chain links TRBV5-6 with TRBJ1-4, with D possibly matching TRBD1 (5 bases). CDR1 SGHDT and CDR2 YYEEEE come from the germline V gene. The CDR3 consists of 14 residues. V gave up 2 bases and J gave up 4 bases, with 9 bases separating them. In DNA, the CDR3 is TGTGCCAGCAGCTTTAGACAGCTTAATGAAAAACTGTTTTTT. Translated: CASSFRQLNEKLFF.

The CDR3 spells CASSLEGRATF. The CDR3 nucleotides read TGTGCCAGCAGCTTAGAGGGCAGGGCGACCTTC. V and J are TRBV7-8 and TRBJ1-2, with TRBD1 as a possible D gene (5 bases). V was cut by 1 base and J by 14 bases, with 11 bases left in between. CDR1 is SGHVS and CDR2 is FQNEAQ in the germline V gene. This CDR3 comprises 11 residues. Full variable domain (outside the CDR3, taken from reference TRBV7-8 and TRBJ1-2): GAGVSQSPRYKVAKRGQDVALRCDPISGHVSLFWYQQALGQGPEFLTYFQNEAQLDKSGLPSDRFFAERPEGSVSTLKIQRTQQEDSAVYLCASSLEGRATFGSGTRLTVV.

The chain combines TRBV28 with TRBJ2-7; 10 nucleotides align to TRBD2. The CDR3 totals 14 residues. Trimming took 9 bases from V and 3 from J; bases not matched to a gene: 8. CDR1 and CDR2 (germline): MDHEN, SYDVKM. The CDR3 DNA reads TGTGCCAGTAAAGTTAGCGGGAGGAACTACGAGCAGTACTTC. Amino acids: CASKVSGRNYEQYF.

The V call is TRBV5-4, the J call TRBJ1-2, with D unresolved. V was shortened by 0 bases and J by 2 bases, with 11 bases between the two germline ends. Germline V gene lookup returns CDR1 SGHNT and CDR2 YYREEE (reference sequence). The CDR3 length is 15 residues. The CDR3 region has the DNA TGTGCCAGCAGCTTGGACCAGAGCTTAAACTATGGCTACACCTTC. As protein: CASSLDQSLNYGYTF. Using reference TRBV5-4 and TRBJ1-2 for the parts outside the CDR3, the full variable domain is ETGVTQSPTHLIKTRGQQVTLRCSSQSGHNTVSWYQQALGQGPQFIFQYYREEENGRGNFPPRFSGLQFPNYSSELNVNALELDDSALYLCASSLDQSLNYGYTFGSGTRLTVV.

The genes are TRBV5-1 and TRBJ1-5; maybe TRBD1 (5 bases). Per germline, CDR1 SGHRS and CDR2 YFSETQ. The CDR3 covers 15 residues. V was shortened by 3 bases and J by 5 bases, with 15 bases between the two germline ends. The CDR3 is CASSYDSRSDQPQHF. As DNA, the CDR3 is TGCGCCAGCAGCTATGACAGCAGAAGTGATCAGCCCCAGCATTTT. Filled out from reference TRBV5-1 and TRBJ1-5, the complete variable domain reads KAGVTQTPRYLIKTRGQQVTLSCSPISGHRSVSWYQQTPGQGLQFLFEYFSETQRNKGNFPGRFSGRQFSNSRSEMNVSTLELGDSALYLCASSYDSRSDQPQHFGDGTRLSIL.

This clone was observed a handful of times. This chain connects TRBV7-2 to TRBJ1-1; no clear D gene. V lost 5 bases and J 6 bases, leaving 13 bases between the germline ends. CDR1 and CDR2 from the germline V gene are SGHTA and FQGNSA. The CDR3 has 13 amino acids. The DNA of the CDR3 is TGTGCCAGCAGCCTACGGGGAGATCCTGAAGCTTTCTTT. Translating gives CASSLRGDPEAFF.